Listed below are T cell receptor beta chains from one sample, sequenced in a study of Graves' ophthalmopathy and Graves' hyperthyroidism. TCRdb reprocessed the multiplex PCR reads with MiXCR, giving one entry per CDR3 protein. The sample has around 1,000,000 distinct CDR3 sequences, about 35% seen once. What was sequenced was peripheral blood or thyroid tissue (not recorded which). Receptors originate from an adult man with Graves' hyperthyroidism. Each CDR3 is given with its conserved first and last residue. A D gene is named only where the DNA matches it firmly. Size tells how often a clone was seen (once, few, many) or the class of an expanded clone, and some rows leave it out.

clone_size j_call d_call v_call cdr3_aa cdr3_nt
many TRBJ2-7 NA TRBV29-1 CSGERLAYEQYF TGCAGCGGGGAGCGCCTTGCCTACGAGCAGTACTTC
NA TRBJ1-1 NA TRBV6-5 CASSYSGLGTAEAFF TGTGCCAGCAGTTACTCAGGGTTGGGTACGGCTGAAGCTTTCTTT
many TRBJ2-7 TRBD1 TRBV7-8 CASSVGTGGAGSYEQYF TGTGCCAGCAGCGTCGGGACAGGGGGCGCCGGGTCCTACGAGCAGTACTTC
once TRBJ2-3 TRBD1 TRBV10-3 CAITGQGTDTQYF TGTGCCATCACCGGACAGGGCACAGATACGCAGTATTTT
many TRBJ2-5 NA TRBV10-3 CAISESDKGRETQYF TGTGCCATCAGTGAGTCGGACAAGGGCCGGGAGACCCAGTACTTC
many TRBJ2-5 TRBD2 TRBV10-3 CAISGERGGQETQYF TGTGCCATCAGTGGGGAGCGGGGGGGCCAAGAGACCCAGTACTTC
many TRBJ1-5 NA TRBV20-1 CSARGGGRSNQPQHF TGCAGTGCTAGAGGTGGGGGGCGGAGCAATCAGCCCCAGCATTTT
many TRBJ2-7 TRBD1 TRBV7-2 CASSRRQGMGEQYF TGTGCCAGCAGCCGCCGACAGGGGATGGGCGAGCAGTACTTC
NA TRBJ2-5 NA TRBV29-1 CSVLTGGYETRYF TGCAGCGTTTTGACAGGAGGGTATGAGACCCGGTACTTC
many TRBJ1-5 NA TRBV19 CASSPTGMGQPQHF TGTGCCAGTAGCCCTACAGGGATGGGACAGCCCCAGCATTTT
NA TRBJ1-4 NA TRBV7-2 CASSLGPLGEKLFF TGTGCCAGCAGCTTAGGGCCTCTGGGTGAAAAACTGTTTTTT
few TRBJ1-1 TRBD1 TRBV10-3 CAISGTGATEAFF TGTGCCATCAGTGGTACAGGGGCCACTGAAGCTTTCTTT
NA TRBJ2-2 TRBD1 TRBV7-2 CASSLVKTGGPGELFF TGTGCCAGCAGCTTAGTAAAGACAGGGGGCCCCGGGGAGCTGTTTTTT
few TRBJ1-1 TRBD1 TRBV6-1 CASSLRTGYEAFF TGTGCCAGCAGTCTAAGGACAGGGTATGAAGCTTTCTTT
NA TRBJ1-2 NA TRBV10-2 CASSEDTRGYTF TGCGCCAGCAGTGAGGACACTCGTGGCTACACCTTC
NA TRBJ1-2 NA TRBV10-2 CASSDAVGQAATSSYGYTF TGTGCCAGCAGTGACGCGGTGGGTCAGGCGGCAACCTCGTCCTATGGCTACACCTTC
many TRBJ2-7 TRBD1 TRBV10-3 CAISESRDRAPDEQYF TGTGCCATCAGTGAGTCGCGAGACAGGGCCCCCGACGAGCAGTACTTC
NA TRBJ2-5 TRBD1 TRBV10-3 CASPGTGGETQYF TGTGCCAGCCCCGGGACAGGGGGCGAGACCCAGTACTTC
NA TRBJ2-5 NA TRBV25-1 CASSNNEIAGTQYF TGTGCCAGCAGCAACAACGAGATCGCTGGGACCCAGTACTTC
many TRBJ1-6 NA TRBV20-1 CSARKDAGYSPLHF TGCAGTGCTAGGAAGGATGCAGGGTACTCACCCCTCCACTTT
many TRBJ1-1 TRBD1 TRBV5-1 CASSTGDRGMNTEAFF TGCGCCAGCAGCACGGGGGACAGGGGTATGAACACTGAAGCTTTCTTT
few TRBJ2-6 NA TRBV7-9 CASSKTGSGANVLTF TGTGCCAGCAGCAAGACAGGCTCCGGGGCCAACGTCCTGACTTTC
NA TRBJ1-5 NA TRBV15 CATSRGMYSNQPQHF TGTGCCACCAGCAGGGGTATGTATAGCAATCAGCCCCAGCATTTT
NA TRBJ1-2 NA TRBV7-2 CASSLRHKIAGGYTF TGTGCCAGCAGCTTGAGACATAAGATCGCGGGCGGCTACACCTTC
NA TRBJ1-5 TRBD1 TRBV13 CASSRDLGTGSLDQPQHF TGTGCCAGCAGCAGGGATCTTGGGACAGGGAGTCTTGATCAGCCCCAGCATTTT
NA TRBJ2-5 TRBD1 TRBV29-1 CSVGTGVF TGCAGCGTTGGGACAGGGGTCTTC
few TRBJ2-7 TRBD1 TRBV20-1 CSASLGDRAYEQYF TGCAGTGCTAGTCTTGGGGACAGGGCCTACGAGCAGTACTTC
NA TRBJ1-2 NA TRBV5-1 CASSSGPNFDGYTF TGCGCCAGCAGCTCGGGGCCGAACTTTGATGGCTACACCTTC
many TRBJ1-2 TRBD1 TRBV24-1 CATSDYSGTDYGYTF TGTGCCACCAGTGATTATTCCGGGACAGACTATGGCTACACCTTC
many TRBJ1-5 NA TRBV2 CASSRDTLSNQPQHF TGTGCCAGCAGCCGGGACACCCTTAGCAATCAGCCCCAGCATTTT
NA TRBJ2-2 NA TRBV9 CASSGRGAGELFF TGTGCCAGCAGCGGGCGGGGAGCCGGGGAGCTGTTTTTT
NA TRBJ1-2 NA TRBV28 CASNRLMVYGYTF TGTGCCAGCAACCGTCTTATGGTTTATGGCTACACCTTC
many TRBJ1-2 NA TRBV6-5 CASTRPGSAGYTF TGTGCCAGCACCCGCCCCGGTTCTGCCGGCTACACCTTC
many TRBJ1-2 NA TRBV7-9 CASSLEGVGYGYTF TGTGCCAGCAGCTTAGAGGGGGTCGGCTATGGCTACACCTTC
NA TRBJ2-7 NA TRBV11-2 CASSLDPGPNPYEQYF TGTGCCAGCAGCTTAGATCCGGGGCCAAACCCCTACGAGCAGTACTTC
once TRBJ1-2 NA TRBV19 CASRNQEPYGYTF TGTGCCAGTAGGAATCAGGAACCTTATGGCTACACCTTC
NA TRBJ2-7 TRBD2 TRBV7-2 CASSQDRAGGPFHEQYF TGTGCCAGCAGCCAAGATCGGGCGGGAGGGCCTTTCCACGAGCAGTACTTC
NA TRBJ2-2 TRBD1 TRBV10-2 CASSGTVETGELSF TGTGCCAGCAGTGGGACAGTAGAAACCGGGGAGCTGTCTTTT
many TRBJ1-6 NA TRBV12-3/TRBV12-4 CASSLAGPNSPLHF TGTGCCAGCAGTTTAGCAGGGCCAAATTCACCCCTCCACTTT
once TRBJ2-2 TRBD2 TRBV20-1 CSAPRVGVAGMSGELFF TGCAGTGCCCCTCGGGTAGGGGTAGCGGGAATGTCCGGGGAGCTGTTTTTT
many TRBJ1-6 NA TRBV19 CASTTASNSPLHF TGTGCCAGTACGACAGCCAGCAATTCACCCCTCCACTTT
many TRBJ1-2 TRBD1 TRBV2 CASSERRGDGYTF TGTGCCAGCAGTGAGCGCAGGGGGGATGGCTACACCTTC
NA TRBJ1-1 NA TRBV6-5 CASRHKAVVGF TGTGCCAGCAGACACAAGGCGGTGGTTGGATTT
many TRBJ1-5 TRBD1 TRBV5-1 CASSLATGRDQPQHF TGCGCCAGCAGCTTGGCGACAGGGAGGGATCAGCCCCAGCATTTT
NA TRBJ2-1 TRBD2 TRBV29-1 CSVDRLAGEQFF TGCAGCGTGGACCGACTAGCGGGGGAGCAGTTCTTC
few TRBJ1-3 TRBD1 TRBV19 CASRRTRTGGDTGNTIYF TGTGCCAGTAGAAGGACTCGGACAGGGGGAGATACTGGAAACACCATATATTTT
NA TRBJ2-2 NA TRBV29-1 CSVPLANTGELFF TGCAGCGTTCCCCTAGCGAACACCGGGGAGCTGTTTTTT
NA TRBJ1-1 TRBD1 TRBV15 CATSSRDRYEAFF TGTGCCACCAGCAGCAGGGACAGATATGAAGCTTTCTTT
many TRBJ2-5 TRBD2 TRBV12-5 CASGSSGRETQYF TGTGCTAGTGGATCTAGCGGGAGGGAGACCCAGTACTTC
many TRBJ2-7 NA TRBV2 CASTAAYEQYF TGTGCCTCGACGGCGGCCTACGAGCAGTACTTC
many TRBJ1-5 NA TRBV9 CASSVGSGVQPQHF TGTGCCAGCAGCGTAGGCTCAGGGGTGCAGCCCCAGCATTTT
NA TRBJ2-7 NA TRBV7-8 CAGSLDRAYEQYF TGTGCCGGCAGCCTCGACAGAGCCTACGAGCAGTACTTC
NA TRBJ1-1 NA TRBV30 CAKQTNTEAFF TGTGCCAAGCAGACGAACACTGAAGCTTTCTTT
many TRBJ2-2 NA TRBV7-9 CASSFSVKPNTGELFF TGTGCCAGCAGCTTTAGTGTCAAGCCGAACACCGGGGAGCTGTTTTTT
few TRBJ2-5 NA TRBV7-9 CASTIQQGQPQYF TGTGCCAGCACCATTCAGCAGGGCCAGCCCCAGTACTTC
NA TRBJ1-3 NA TRBV13 CASSLAHEAAGNTIYF TGTGCCAGCAGCTTAGCCCACGAAGCTGCAGGAAACACCATATATTTT
few TRBJ2-7 TRBD1 TRBV10-3 CASSLGQGEVYEQYF TGTGCCAGCAGTTTAGGACAGGGGGAGGTCTACGAGCAGTACTTC
many TRBJ1-5 NA TRBV7-2 CASSLTYSNQPQHF TGTGCCAGCAGCCTAACGTATAGCAATCAGCCCCAGCATTTT
NA TRBJ1-1 TRBD1 TRBV20-1 CSARDSTGSNTEAFF TGCAGTGCTAGAGACTCGACAGGGAGTAATACTGAAGCTTTCTTT